Following are 29 T cell receptor beta chains from one sample sequenced in a study of OX40 agonist ivuxolimab in advanced cancers. The assay was immunoSEQ multiplex PCR, and TCRdb's table has in-frame clones only and misses some. The sample has 48,000 or so clones, about 81% seen once. Specimen: CD4+ or CD8+ T cells sorted from blood, collected in a trial of the OX40 agonist ivuxolimab. All receptors derive from an adult with an advanced solid tumor such as melanoma, head and neck, liver or kidney cancer.

This clone was counted a few times. Different DNA sequences within this sample yield the same CDR3. This chain joins TRBV10-1 and TRBJ1-1; D not certain. The CDR3 sequence is 13 residues long. V lost 6 bases, J lost 2 bases, and 10 bases lay in between. In germline, CDR1 is WNHNN, CDR2 SYGVQD (reference sequence). The CDR3 coding sequence is TGCGCCAGCAGGGCTCGGGAAAACACTGAAGCTTTCTTT. Translated: CASRARENTEAFF.

CDR3 sequence: CASSPTGKNYGYTF. In nucleotides, the CDR3 is TGTGCCAGCTCACCCACAGGGAAAAACTATGGCTACACCTTC. The chain employs TRBV18 and TRBJ1-2, with D possibly TRBD1 on 6 matching bases. The germline V and J ends were trimmed by 3 bases and 2 bases, with 10 bases remaining between them. CDR1 is KGHSH and CDR2 is LQKENI in the germline V gene. CDR3 length equals 14 residues.

The V call is TRBV5-4, the J call TRBJ2-1, with a weak D call TRBD2 (5 bases). CDR1 is SGHNT and CDR2 is YYREEE in the germline V gene (reference sequence). Trimming left V 0 bases short and J 0 bases short, with 10 bases between. CDR3 length: 16 amino acids. CDR3 sequence reads: CASSLAGDLSYNEQFF. The DNA for the CDR3 is TGTGCCAGCAGCTTGGCCGGGGATCTCTCCTACAATGAGCAGTTCTTC.

V usage is TRBV5-5 and J usage is TRBJ2-7; 11 nucleotides align to TRBD1. J was trimmed by 6 bases and V by 1 base; bases with no gene match: 3. This CDR3 has 14 amino acids. Germline CDR1 is SGHKS and CDR2 is YYEKEE (reference sequence). CDR3 nucleotide sequence: TGTGCCAGCAGCTTGCGGGACAGGGGGGTCGAGCAGTACTTC. Amino acids: CASSLRDRGVEQYF.

The chain has TRBV21-1 and TRBJ2-7; the table's D call, TRBD1, was not checked against the DNA. TRBV21-1 is termed a pseudogene. This CDR3 has 15 amino acids. Here the CDR3 reads CASGLGTGGTYEQYF. The CDR3, as DNA: TGTGCCAGCGGGCTCGGGACAGGGGGGACCTACGAGCAGTACTTC.

This sequence joins TRBV5-1 and TRBJ1-2; D remains unclear. V dropped 0 bases and J dropped 10 bases, with 13 bases sitting between them. This CDR3 has 13 residues. Germline V gene data show CDR1 as SGHRS and CDR2 as YFSETQ. CDR3 coding DNA: TGCGCCAGCAGCTTGGCCCCGTCGTACGCCTACACCTTC. This sequence encodes CASSLAPSYAYTF.

The J gene is TRBJ1-6, the V gene TRBV6-5; D is uncertain. This CDR3 contains 15 residues. Between the trimmed V and J ends, which lost 0 bases and 2 bases, there was a span of 5 bases. The V gene's germline CDR1 is MNHEY and CDR2 SVGAGI. The CDR3 region has the DNA TGTGCCAGCAGTTACTCCACGGCCTATAATTCACCCCTCCACTTT. Its protein is CASSYSTAYNSPLHF.

The chain joins TRBV2 to TRBJ2-2; D not certain. V was trimmed by 4 bases and J by 5 bases, leaving 8 bases between them. The germline gives CDR1 SNHLY, CDR2 FYNNEI. The CDR3 spans 13 residues. The CDR3 DNA sequence: TGTGCCAGCAGTGGCAGTTTTACCGGGGAGCTGTTTTTT. This gives the protein CASSGSFTGELFF.

The V and J genes are TRBV19 and TRBJ2-5; TRBD1 agrees at 7 bases. V was pared by 4 bases and J by 0 bases, with 2 bases of the junction left unmatched. CDR1 LNHDA and CDR2 SQIVND come from the germline V gene (reference sequence). The CDR3 loop spans 14 amino acids. The CDR3 here is CASSRGQNQETQYF. As DNA, the CDR3 is TGTGCCAGTAGTAGGGGACAGAACCAAGAGACCCAGTACTTC.

The chain is built from TRBV5-5 and TRBJ1-1, with D possibly being TRBD1 (5 bases). Trimming took 4 bases from V and 11 from J, leaving 15 bases between them. This CDR3 has 12 amino acids. CDR1 and CDR2 (germline): SGHKS, YYEKEE (reference sequence). The DNA for the CDR3 is TGTGCCAGCAGCCTCACAGGAACGGTGGCTTTCTTT. Its translation is CASSLTGTVAFF.

This clone was picked up a small number of times. This chain uses TRBV10-2 with TRBJ1-5; D is undetermined. Trimming removed 3 bases from V and 5 bases from J, with 11 bases in between. This CDR3 is 14 amino acids long. Germline CDR1 and CDR2: WSHSY and SAAADI. The CDR3 DNA is TGCGCCAGCAGTGAAGGGTTATATTATCAGCCCCAGCATTTT. This translates into CASSEGLYYQPQHF.

This chain connects TRBV5-4 to TRBJ2-7, with TRBD1 matching over 9 bases. The V gene's germline CDR1 is SGHNT and CDR2 YYREEE (reference sequence). V lost 4 bases to trimming and J lost 7 bases; unmatched junction nucleotides: 15. The CDR3 length is 16 residues. The CDR3 nucleotides are TGTGCCAGCAGCCAAGAGGGACAGGGTTTCTCGGGTGAGCAGTACTTC. The encoded protein is CASSQEGQGFSGEQYF.

The genes are TRBV28 and TRBJ2-7, with 9 positions matching TRBD1. V was clipped by 5 bases and J by 2 bases; unmatched bases: 4. This CDR3 region has 14 residues. The germline gives CDR1 MDHEN, CDR2 SYDVKM. The CDR3: CASSNRQGAYEQYF. The CDR3, as DNA: TGTGCCAGCAGTAATAGACAGGGGGCCTACGAGCAGTACTTC.

The chain carries TRBV7-9 and TRBJ2-1; D is unresolved. Between the trimmed V and J ends, which lost 5 bases and 2 bases, there was a span of 19 bases. From germline, CDR1 is SEHNR and CDR2 FQNEAQ (reference sequence). The CDR3 extends over 17 amino acids. The CDR3 reads CASSPPPRLQPYNEQFF. Written as DNA, the CDR3 is TGTGCCAGCAGCCCGCCCCCCCGACTTCAACCCTACAATGAGCAGTTCTTC.

Only one count was recorded for this clone. CDR3 protein: CASSIEGLGANQPQHF. Here the CDR3 DNA reads TGTGCCAGTAGTATTGAAGGATTAGGGGCCAATCAGCCCCAGCATTTT. The genes are TRBV19 and TRBJ1-5, with D perhaps matching TRBD1 (5 bases). With 3 bases removed from V and 3 bases from J, the gap between germline ends came to 15 bases. The CDR3 sequence is 16 residues long. Germline V gene sequence: CDR1 LNHDA, CDR2 SQIVND (reference sequence). The variable domain in full, with the rest retrieved from reference TRBV19 and TRBJ1-5, is DGGITQSPKYLFRKEGQNVTLSCEQNLNHDAMYWYRQDPGQGLRLIYYSQIVNDFQKGDIAEGYSVSREKKESFPLTVTSAQKNPTAFYLCASSIEGLGANQPQHFGDGTRLSIL.

V usage is TRBV15 and J usage is TRBJ2-5; D is uncertain. This CDR3 has 15 residues. Trimming removed 4 bases from V and 1 base from J, with 13 bases in between. The germline V gene has CDR1 LNHNV and CDR2 YYDKDF (reference sequence). DNA of the CDR3: TGTGCCACCAGCACCCCTCTTATGGGCCAAGAGACCCAGTACTTC. Its translation: CATSTPLMGQETQYF.

The genes are TRBV5-1 and TRBJ2-2, with D perhaps assigned TRBD1 or TRBD2 (5 bases each). Germline V gene lookup returns CDR1 SGHRS and CDR2 YFSETQ. The CDR3 contains 16 residues. V was cut by 1 base and J by 5 bases, with 15 bases left in between. The DNA for the CDR3 is TGCGCCAGCAGCTTGAGGGACGGAGTTGAAACCGGGGAGCTGTTTTTT. Protein product: CASSLRDGVETGELFF.

This clone was picked up one time. The chain recombines TRBV6-5 with TRBJ1-2; TRBD1 matches 8 bases. CDR1 MNHEY and CDR2 SVGAGI come from the germline V gene. This CDR3 has 13 amino acids. Losses at the gene ends were 2 bases for V and 8 bases for J; bases not matched to a gene: 4. In DNA, the CDR3 is TGTGCCAGCAGTTACGACAGGGGTGAGGGCTACACCTTC. It specifies CASSYDRGEGYTF.

The V gene is TRBV27, the J gene TRBJ2-5, with D possibly TRBD2 on 7 matching bases. Germline loops: CDR1 MNHEY, CDR2 SMNVEV (reference sequence). V was clipped by 3 bases and J by 5 bases, with 16 bases between them. The length of the CDR3 is 15 residues. The CDR3 DNA is TGTGCCAGCAGTTTTATGTCGGGGGGCTGGGAGACCCAGTACTTC. Its translation: CASSFMSGGWETQYF.

The gene calls are TRBV6-1 and TRBJ2-5; D ambiguous. Trimming shortened V by 4 bases and J by 6 bases, and 9 bases separated the two germline ends. Germline V gene sequence: CDR1 MNHNS, CDR2 SASEGT. The CDR3 contains 12 residues. The CDR3 spells CASSAESQTQYF. CDR3 nucleotide sequence: TGTGCCAGCAGTGCCGAATCTCAGACCCAGTACTTC.

The chain couples TRBV5-4 to TRBJ1-5; D might be TRBD1 (6 bases). The length of the CDR3 is 13 residues. The germline gives CDR1 SGHNT, CDR2 YYREEE (reference sequence). Trimming shortened V by 4 bases and J by 9 bases, and 14 bases separated the two germline ends. CDR3 sequence: CASSPDLQGPQHF. CDR3 in DNA: TGTGCCAGCAGCCCGGACTTACAGGGGCCCCAGCATTTT.

The chain has TRBV5-8 and TRBJ1-5; 7 bases are a match to TRBD1. Germline V gives CDR1 SGHTS, CDR2 YDEGEE. The CDR3 sequence is 16 residues long. J was trimmed by 1 base and V by 4 bases; bases with no gene match: 8. CDR3 sequence reads: CASSSNRGGSNQPQHF. The CDR3 nucleotides are TGTGCCAGCAGCAGTAACAGGGGAGGGAGCAATCAGCCCCAGCATTTT.

This chain joins TRBV7-9 and TRBJ2-1; 12 bases are shared with TRBD2. The CDR3 has 14 amino acids. The trim removed 5 bases at V and 7 bases at J, leaving 3 bases unmatched. CDR1 is SEHNR, CDR2 FQNEAQ, per germline (reference sequence). The CDR3 DNA reads as TGTGCCAGCAGCCTAGGGACTAGCGGGAATGAGCAGTTCTTC. It yields the protein CASSLGTSGNEQFF.

The V gene is TRBV6-5, the J gene TRBJ2-7; 7 bases are a match to TRBD1. The CDR3 is 16 amino acids. In germline, CDR1 is MNHEY, CDR2 SVGAGI. V was clipped by 1 base and J by 0 bases; unmatched bases: 6. In DNA, the CDR3 is TGTGCCAGCAGTTACTTACAGACAGGGCACTCCTACGAGCAGTACTTC. This codes for CASSYLQTGHSYEQYF.

This clone was seen once. The genes are TRBV5-4 and TRBJ1-2; D perhaps matches TRBD1 (6 bases). The CDR3 is 16 residues long. The germline V and J ends were trimmed by 3 bases and 6 bases, with 21 bases remaining between them. Per the germline V gene, CDR1 is SGHNT and CDR2 is YYREEE (reference sequence). CDR3 in amino acids: CASSSRGRGIWNGYTF. As DNA, the CDR3 is TGTGCCAGCAGCTCCCGAGGGAGGGGGATCTGGAATGGCTACACCTTC.

This rearrangement joins TRBV29-1 to TRBJ1-2; possible D gene TRBD1, 6 bases. CDR3 length: 14 residues. Germline CDR1 reads SQVTM; CDR2 reads ANQGSEA. V lost 2 bases, J lost 7 bases, and 17 bases lay in between. CDR3 region: CSVETARGTGGYTF. In DNA, the CDR3 is TGCAGCGTTGAAACGGCCAGGGGTACGGGTGGCTACACCTTC.

This clone was detected once. The chain recombines TRBV18 with TRBJ2-1, with D possibly TRBD1 on 6 matching bases. Germline V gene sequence: CDR1 KGHSH, CDR2 LQKENI. This CDR3 has 17 residues. The V and J ends lost 2 bases and 6 bases respectively, with 20 bases between them. CDR3 DNA sequence: TGTGCCAGCTCACCATATACCGGGACACTACGTCCCAATGAGCAGTTCTTC. This translates into CASSPYTGTLRPNEQFF.

The table lists this clone with a few counts. This chain's CDR3 is CAIRGTRGDNEQFF. CDR3 DNA sequence: TGTGCCATCAGGGGGACTCGGGGGGATAATGAGCAGTTCTTC. The V and J genes are TRBV10-3 and TRBJ2-1; TRBD2 agrees at 7 bases. Germline CDR1 ENHRY, CDR2 SYGVKD. This CDR3 region has 14 residues. The V gene end was trimmed by 6 bases and the J gene end by 7 bases; junction bases not matched to a gene: 9.

The DNA for the CDR3 is TGTGCCAGCAGCCCGGGACTAGCGGCCAAGAACACCGGGGAGCTGTTTTTT. It codes for CASSPGLAAKNTGELFF. V usage is TRBV7-9 and J usage is TRBJ2-2; 11 bases align to TRBD2. Germline V gene sequence: CDR1 SEHNR, CDR2 FQNEAQ (reference sequence). This CDR3 spans 17 amino acids. V shed 5 bases and J 1 base; nucleotides not matched to a gene: 6.